This T cell receptor (beta chain) originates from a study of cytomegalovirus exposure and HLA in healthy donors. Findings of the study overall: It emerged from a later analysis that several of the most significant clusters appeared to be linked to common viral pathogens.

As regards this clone: The antigen remains unidentified.

The study ran its PCR with 60 Vbeta and 13 Jbeta primers. Some clones are missing from TCRdb's copy, which holds only in-frame ones; the method was immunoSEQ multiplex PCR. Altogether approximately 150,000 clones are present, over 70% being singletons, with the ten largest covering about 5.6%. V shed 0 bases, J shed 2 bases, and the junction held 1 base outside the gene matches. Germline V gene lookup returns CDR1 SGHTS and CDR2 YDEGEE. The CDR3 consists of 15 residues. The chain links TRBV5-8 to TRBJ2-1; 8 positions match TRBD2. This sequence originates from a man in his thirties or forties in good health and CMV-seropositive. Sequencing input: PBMCs. The CDR3 loop reads CASSLGGRPYNEQFF. CDR3 nucleotide sequence: TGTGCCAGCAGCTTGGGCGGGAGGCCCTACAATGAGCAGTTCTTC.